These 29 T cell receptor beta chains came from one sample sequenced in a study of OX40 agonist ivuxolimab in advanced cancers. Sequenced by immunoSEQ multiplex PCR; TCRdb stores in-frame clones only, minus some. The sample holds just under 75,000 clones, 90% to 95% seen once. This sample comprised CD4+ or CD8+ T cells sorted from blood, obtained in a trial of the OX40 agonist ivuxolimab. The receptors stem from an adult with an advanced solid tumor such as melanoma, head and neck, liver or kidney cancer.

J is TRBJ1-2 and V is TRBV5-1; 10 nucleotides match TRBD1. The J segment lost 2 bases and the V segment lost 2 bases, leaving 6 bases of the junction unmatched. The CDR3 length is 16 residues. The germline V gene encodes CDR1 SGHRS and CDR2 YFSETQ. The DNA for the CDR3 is TGCGCCAGCAGCTTACAACCGGGACAGGGGAACTATGGCTACACCTTC. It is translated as CASSLQPGQGNYGYTF.

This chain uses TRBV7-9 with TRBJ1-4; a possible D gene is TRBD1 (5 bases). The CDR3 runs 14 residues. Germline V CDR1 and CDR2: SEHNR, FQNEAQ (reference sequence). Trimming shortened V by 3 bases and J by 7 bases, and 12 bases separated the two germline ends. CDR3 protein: CASSFRDFSEKLFF. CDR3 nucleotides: TGTGCCAGCAGCTTTAGGGACTTTTCTGAAAAACTGTTTTTT.

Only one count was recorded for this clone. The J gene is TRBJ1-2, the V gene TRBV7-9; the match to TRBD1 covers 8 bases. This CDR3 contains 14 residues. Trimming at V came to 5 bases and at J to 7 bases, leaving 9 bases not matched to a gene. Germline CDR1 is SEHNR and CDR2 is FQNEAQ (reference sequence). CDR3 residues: CASSETGVSFGYTF. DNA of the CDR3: TGTGCCAGCAGCGAGACAGGGGTTTCGTTTGGCTACACCTTC.

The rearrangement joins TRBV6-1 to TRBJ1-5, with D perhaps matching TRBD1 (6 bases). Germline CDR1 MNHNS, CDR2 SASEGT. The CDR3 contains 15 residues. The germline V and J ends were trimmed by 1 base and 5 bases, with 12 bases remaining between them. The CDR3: CASSEGSYRDQPQHF. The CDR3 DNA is TGTGCCAGCAGTGAAGGGTCTTACAGGGATCAGCCCCAGCATTTT.

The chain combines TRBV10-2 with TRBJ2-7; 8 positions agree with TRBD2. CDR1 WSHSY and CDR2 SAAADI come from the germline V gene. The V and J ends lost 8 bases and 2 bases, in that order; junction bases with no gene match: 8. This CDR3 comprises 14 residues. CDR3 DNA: TGCGCCAGCCCACTAGCGGATCAGACCTACGAGCAGTACTTC. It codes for CASPLADQTYEQYF.

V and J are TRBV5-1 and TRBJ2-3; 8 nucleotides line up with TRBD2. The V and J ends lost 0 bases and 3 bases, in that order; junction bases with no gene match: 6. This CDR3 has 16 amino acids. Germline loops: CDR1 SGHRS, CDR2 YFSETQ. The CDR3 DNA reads TGCGCCAGCAGCTTGGGGACGGGAGGGCAGACAGATACGCAGTATTTT. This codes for CASSLGTGGQTDTQYF.

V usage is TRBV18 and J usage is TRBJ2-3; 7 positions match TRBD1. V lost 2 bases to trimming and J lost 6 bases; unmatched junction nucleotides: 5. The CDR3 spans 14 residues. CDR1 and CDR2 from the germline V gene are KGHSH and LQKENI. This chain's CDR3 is CASSPTRGQDTQYF. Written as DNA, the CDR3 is TGTGCCAGCTCACCAACTAGGGGGCAGGATACGCAGTATTTT.

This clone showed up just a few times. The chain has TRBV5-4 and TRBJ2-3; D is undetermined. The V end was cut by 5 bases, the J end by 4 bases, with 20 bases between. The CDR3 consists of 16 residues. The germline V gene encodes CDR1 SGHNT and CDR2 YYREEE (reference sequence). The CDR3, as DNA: TGTGCCAGCAGATTTCGTCCCGCTCTCGCTGCAGATACGCAGTATTTT. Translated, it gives CASRFRPALAADTQYF.

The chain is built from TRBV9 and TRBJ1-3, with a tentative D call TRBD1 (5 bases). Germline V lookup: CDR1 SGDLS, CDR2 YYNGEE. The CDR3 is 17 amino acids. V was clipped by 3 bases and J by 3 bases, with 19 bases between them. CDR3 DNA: TGTGCCAGCAGCGCCGGGACCCCCCCTTTCCGTGGAAACACCATATATTTT. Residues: CASSAGTPPFRGNTIYF.

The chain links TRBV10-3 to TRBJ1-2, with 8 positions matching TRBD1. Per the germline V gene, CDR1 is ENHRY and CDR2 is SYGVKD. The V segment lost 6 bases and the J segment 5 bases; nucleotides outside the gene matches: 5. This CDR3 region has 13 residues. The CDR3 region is CAIRQGDDYGYTF. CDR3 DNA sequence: TGTGCCATCAGACAGGGGGATGATTATGGCTACACCTTC.

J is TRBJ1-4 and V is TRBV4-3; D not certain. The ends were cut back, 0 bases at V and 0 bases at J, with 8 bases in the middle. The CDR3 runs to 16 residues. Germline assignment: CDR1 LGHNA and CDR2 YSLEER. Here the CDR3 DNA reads TGCGCCAGCAGCCAAGATACCCTTGCAACTAATGAAAAACTGTTTTTT. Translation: CASSQDTLATNEKLFF.

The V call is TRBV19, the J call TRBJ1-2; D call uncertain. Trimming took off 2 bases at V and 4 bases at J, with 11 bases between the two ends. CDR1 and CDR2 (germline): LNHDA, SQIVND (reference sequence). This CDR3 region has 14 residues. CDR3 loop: CASSIIRQSYGYTF. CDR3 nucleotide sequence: TGTGCCAGTAGTATAATCCGGCAATCCTATGGCTACACCTTC.

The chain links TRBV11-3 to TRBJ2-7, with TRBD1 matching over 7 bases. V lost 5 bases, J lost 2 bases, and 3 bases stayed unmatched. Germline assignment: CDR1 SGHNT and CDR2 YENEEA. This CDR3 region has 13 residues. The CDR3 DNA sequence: TGTGCCAGCAGCAGGGGACAGCCCTACGAGCAGTACTTC. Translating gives CASSRGQPYEQYF.

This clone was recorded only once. The CDR3 reads CASSIALLAEMAYNEQFF. CDR3 bases: TGTGCCAGTAGTATAGCTCTTCTAGCGGAAATGGCCTACAATGAGCAGTTCTTC. V gene TRBV19 combines with J gene TRBJ2-1; 7 nucleotides agree with TRBD2. J was trimmed by 2 bases and V by 1 base; bases with no gene match: 11. CDR1 and CDR2 (germline): LNHDA, SQIVND (reference sequence). This CDR3 region has 18 residues.

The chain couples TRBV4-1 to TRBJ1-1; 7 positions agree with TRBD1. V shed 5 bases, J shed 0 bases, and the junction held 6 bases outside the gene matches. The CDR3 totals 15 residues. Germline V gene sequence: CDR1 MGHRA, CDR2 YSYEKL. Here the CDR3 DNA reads TGCGCCAGCAGCAGACAGGGTACCATGAACACTGAAGCTTTCTTT. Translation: CASSRQGTMNTEAFF.

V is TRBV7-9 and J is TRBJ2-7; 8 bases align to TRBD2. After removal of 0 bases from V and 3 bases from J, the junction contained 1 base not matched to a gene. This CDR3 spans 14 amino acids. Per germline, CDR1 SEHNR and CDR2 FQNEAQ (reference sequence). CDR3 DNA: TGTGCCAGCAGCTTAGCGGGGACTAGCTACGAGCAGTACTTC. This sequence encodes CASSLAGTSYEQYF.

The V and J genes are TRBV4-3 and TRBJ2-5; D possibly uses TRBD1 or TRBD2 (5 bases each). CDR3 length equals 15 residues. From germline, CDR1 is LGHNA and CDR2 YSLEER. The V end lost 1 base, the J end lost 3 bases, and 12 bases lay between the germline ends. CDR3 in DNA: TGCGCCAGCAGCCAAGCCAGTGGGGGTGAAGAGACCCAGTACTTC. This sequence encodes CASSQASGGEETQYF.

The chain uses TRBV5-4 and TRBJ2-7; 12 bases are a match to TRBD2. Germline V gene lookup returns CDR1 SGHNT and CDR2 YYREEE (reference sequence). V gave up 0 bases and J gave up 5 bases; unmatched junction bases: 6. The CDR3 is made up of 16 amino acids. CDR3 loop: CASSLGGTSGLNEQYF. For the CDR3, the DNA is TGTGCCAGCAGCTTGGGAGGGACTAGCGGGCTGAACGAGCAGTACTTC.

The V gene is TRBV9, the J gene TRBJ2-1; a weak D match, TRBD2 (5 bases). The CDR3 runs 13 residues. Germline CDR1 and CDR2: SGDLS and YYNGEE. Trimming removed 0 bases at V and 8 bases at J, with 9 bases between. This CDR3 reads CASSVGLAHEQFF. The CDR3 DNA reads TGTGCCAGCAGCGTAGGCCTAGCTCATGAGCAGTTCTTC.

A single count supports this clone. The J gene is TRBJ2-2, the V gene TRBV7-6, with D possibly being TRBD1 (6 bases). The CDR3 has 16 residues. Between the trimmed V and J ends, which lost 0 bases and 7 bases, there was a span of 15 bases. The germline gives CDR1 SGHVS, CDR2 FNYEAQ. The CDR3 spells CASSLASRGGIGELFF. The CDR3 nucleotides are TGTGCCAGCAGCTTAGCGTCCAGAGGGGGAATCGGGGAGCTGTTTTTT.

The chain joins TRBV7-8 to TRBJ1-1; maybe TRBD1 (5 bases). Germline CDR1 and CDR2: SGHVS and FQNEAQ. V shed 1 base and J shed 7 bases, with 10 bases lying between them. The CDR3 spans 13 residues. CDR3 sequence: CASSLVAGHEAFF. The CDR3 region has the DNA TGTGCCAGCAGCTTAGTGGCAGGGCATGAAGCTTTCTTT.

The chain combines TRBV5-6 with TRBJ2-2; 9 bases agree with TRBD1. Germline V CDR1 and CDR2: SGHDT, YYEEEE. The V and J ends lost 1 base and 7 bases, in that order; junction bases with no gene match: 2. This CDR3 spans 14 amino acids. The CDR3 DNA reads TGTGCCAGCAGCTTGTACAGGGGGCTCGGGGAGCTGTTTTTT. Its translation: CASSLYRGLGELFF.

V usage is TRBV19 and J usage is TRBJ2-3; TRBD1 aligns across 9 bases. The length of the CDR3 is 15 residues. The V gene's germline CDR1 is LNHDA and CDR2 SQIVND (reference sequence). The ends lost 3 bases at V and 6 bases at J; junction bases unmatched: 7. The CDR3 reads CASSIVQGAGDTQYF. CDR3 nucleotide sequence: TGTGCCAGTAGTATTGTACAGGGGGCCGGGGATACGCAGTATTTT.

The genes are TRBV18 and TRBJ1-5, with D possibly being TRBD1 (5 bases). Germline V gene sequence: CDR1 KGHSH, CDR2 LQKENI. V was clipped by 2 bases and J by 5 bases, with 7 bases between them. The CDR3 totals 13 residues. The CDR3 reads CASSPGRDQPQHF. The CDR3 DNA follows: TGTGCCAGCTCACCAGGCAGGGATCAGCCCCAGCATTTT. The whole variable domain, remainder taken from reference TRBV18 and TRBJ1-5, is NAGVMQNPRHLVRRRGQEARLRCSPMKGHSHVYWYRQLPEEGLKFMVYLQKENIIDESGMPKERFSAEFPKEGPSILRIQQVVRGDSAAYFCASSPGRDQPQHFGDGTRLSIL.

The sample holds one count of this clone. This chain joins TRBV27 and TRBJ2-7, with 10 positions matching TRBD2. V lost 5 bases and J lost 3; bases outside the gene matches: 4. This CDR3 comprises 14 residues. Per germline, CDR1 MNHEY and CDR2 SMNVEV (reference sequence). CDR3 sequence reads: CASSRRTSGYEQYF. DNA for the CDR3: TGTGCCAGCAGTCGACGGACTAGCGGCTACGAGCAGTACTTC.

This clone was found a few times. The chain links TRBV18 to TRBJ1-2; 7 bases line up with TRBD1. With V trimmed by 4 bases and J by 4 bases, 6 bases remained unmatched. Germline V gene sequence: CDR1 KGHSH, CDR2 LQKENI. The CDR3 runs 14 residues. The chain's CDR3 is CASSLGQVTYGYTF. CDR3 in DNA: TGTGCCAGCTCACTTGGACAGGTGACCTATGGCTACACCTTC.

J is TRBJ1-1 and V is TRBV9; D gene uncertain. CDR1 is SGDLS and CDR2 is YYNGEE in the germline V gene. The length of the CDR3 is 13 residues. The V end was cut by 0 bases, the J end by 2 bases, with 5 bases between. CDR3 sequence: CASSVAVNTEAFF. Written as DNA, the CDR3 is TGTGCCAGCAGCGTAGCTGTTAACACTGAAGCTTTCTTT.

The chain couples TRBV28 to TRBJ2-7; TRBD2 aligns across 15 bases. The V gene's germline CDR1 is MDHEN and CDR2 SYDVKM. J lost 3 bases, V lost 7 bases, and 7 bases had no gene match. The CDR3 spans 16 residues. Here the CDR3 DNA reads TGTGCCAGCAAGATCGGGACTAGCGGGGGGTACTACGAGCAGTACTTC. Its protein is CASKIGTSGGYYEQYF.

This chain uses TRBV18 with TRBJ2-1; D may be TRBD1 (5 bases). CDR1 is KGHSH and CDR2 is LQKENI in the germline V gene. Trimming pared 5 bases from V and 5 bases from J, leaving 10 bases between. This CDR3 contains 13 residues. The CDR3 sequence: CASSGAPDNEQFF. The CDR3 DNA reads TGTGCCAGCTCAGGGGCCCCCGACAATGAGCAGTTCTTC.